Below are 18 T cell receptor beta chains sequenced from a single sample in a study of Graves' ophthalmopathy and Graves' hyperthyroidism. RNA transcripts served as template for amplifying TCR beta CDR3 sequences. Scientists carried out first-round RT-PCR using HTBI primers and then a second-round multiplex PCR. A single record per CDR3 protein comes from TCRdb applying MiXCR to the multiplex PCR reads. Of about 740,000 distinct CDR3 sequences listed, 40% were seen once; the top ten hold 44%. Input material: peripheral blood. These receptors all come from an adult man with Graves' ophthalmopathy.

This chain joins TRBV20-1 and TRBJ1-2; 11 bases agree with TRBD1. CDR3 length equals 16 residues. Trimming at V came to 5 bases and at J to 5 bases, leaving 13 bases not matched to a gene. Germline values: CDR1 DFQATT, CDR2 SNEGSKA (reference sequence). DNA for the CDR3: TGCAGTGCTCCCCGGACAGGGGGCTCCCTCTTGTATGGCTACACCTTC. Translated: CSAPRTGGSLLYGYTF.

This clonotype occurred once. The chain combines TRBV25-1 with TRBJ1-2; 11 bases line up with TRBD1. With 6 bases clipped from V and 0 bases from J, the junction kept 6 bases outside the gene matches. The germline CDR1 and CDR2 sequences are MGHDK and SYGVNS. The CDR3 sequence is 16 residues long. The CDR3 region has the DNA TGTGCCAGCAGCCCAGGACAGGGGGCGCCTAACTATGGCTACACCTTC. Protein sequence: CASSPGQGAPNYGYTF.

Concerning this clonotype itself: Only one base separates this from a far larger clonotype, so it likely reflects a read error. V is TRBV7-9 and J is TRBJ1-5; D not certain. Per the germline V gene, CDR1 is SEHNR and CDR2 is FQNEAQ (reference sequence). There are 13 residues in the CDR3. This CDR3 is CASSLRSNQSQHF. The CDR3 coding sequence is TGTGCCAGCAGCTTACGAAGCAATCAGTCCCAGCATTTT.

This chain joins TRBV13 and TRBJ2-5; the D gene could be TRBD1 or TRBD2 (5 bases each). The ends were cut back, 4 bases at V and 5 bases at J, with 14 bases in the middle. This CDR3 has 14 residues. Germline CDR1 and CDR2: PRHDT and FYEKMQ (reference sequence). The CDR3 protein is CASSSGPRRETQYF. Written as DNA, the CDR3 is TGTGCCAGCAGCTCGGGGCCTCGCCGGGAGACCCAGTACTTC. Full variable domain (remainder filled in from reference TRBV13 and TRBJ2-5): AAGVIQSPRHLIKEKRETATLKCYPIPRHDTVYWYQQGPGQDPQFLISFYEKMQSDKGSIPDRFSAQQFSDYHSELNMSSLELGDSALYFCASSSGPRRETQYFGPGTRLLVL.

This clonotype has just a few counts. The rearrangement joins TRBV6-6 to TRBJ1-4, with D possibly matching TRBD1 (5 bases). Trimming took off 2 bases at V and 6 bases at J, with 13 bases between the two ends. This CDR3 has 15 amino acids. Germline-derived CDR1 and CDR2 are MNHNY and SVGAGI (reference sequence). The CDR3 is CASSYAGRVDEKLFF. CDR3 bases: TGTGCCAGCAGTTACGCGGGACGGGTCGATGAAAAACTGTTTTTT.

V usage is TRBV25-1 and J usage is TRBJ1-5, with D possibly matching TRBD1 (6 bases). The CDR3 has 14 amino acids. Germline CDR1 reads MGHDK; CDR2 reads SYGVNS. V gave up 7 bases and J gave up 4 bases, with 14 bases separating them. The CDR3 region is CASIPQGWNQPQHF. CDR3 nucleotide sequence: TGTGCCAGCATACCTCAGGGGTGGAATCAGCCCCAGCATTTT.

CDR3 bases: TGTGCCAGCAGTGAAGTGGCGGGGGGGGCCTGGTCTAACGAGCAGTACTTC. This translates into CASSEVAGGAWSNEQYF. The chain joins TRBV25-1 to TRBJ2-7; 9 nucleotides align to TRBD2. V trimming: 2 bases; J trimming: 5 bases; junction bases outside the gene matches: 13. The germline gives CDR1 MGHDK, CDR2 SYGVNS. The CDR3 length is 17 residues.

This clonotype was counted ten times or more. The genes are TRBV7-9 and TRBJ2-2; 8 bases agree with TRBD1. The J segment lost 6 bases and the V segment lost 3 bases, leaving 3 bases of the junction unmatched. The CDR3 has 14 residues. Germline V gene data show CDR1 as SEHNR and CDR2 as FQNEAQ (reference sequence). This CDR3 reads CASSFAGGSGELFF. The CDR3 DNA sequence: TGTGCCAGCAGCTTCGCAGGGGGCTCCGGGGAGCTGTTTTTT.

This clonotype was observed at least ten times. The chain carries TRBV29-1 and TRBJ2-5, with D possibly being TRBD1 (6 bases). Germline CDR1 SQVTM, CDR2 ANQGSEA. The CDR3 spans 13 residues. The V and J ends lost 7 bases and 0 bases respectively, with 12 bases between them. This CDR3 reads CSGSRDNQETQYF. In DNA, the CDR3 is TGCAGCGGATCCCGGGACAACCAAGAGACCCAGTACTTC.

This clonotype was seen a few times. One junction end does not reproduce the germline sequence, and a read error may be involved. The V and J genes are TRBV5-1 and TRBJ2-7, with TRBD1 as a possible D gene (6 bases). The CDR3 contains 14 residues. Germline V gene lookup returns CDR1 SGHRS and CDR2 YFSETQ. CDR3 amino acids: CASSWDTTGYEQYF. The CDR3 coding sequence is TGTGCCAGCAGCTGGGACACCACGGGCTACGAGCAGTACTTC.

The chain is built from TRBV11-1 and TRBJ1-1; D possibly corresponds to TRBD1 (6 bases). V lost 2 bases, J lost 0 bases, and 19 bases lay in between. The CDR3 sequence is 18 residues long. Per the germline V gene, CDR1 is SGHAT and CDR2 is FQDESV (reference sequence). This chain's CDR3 is CASSLLFGQRGLNTEAFF. The DNA for the CDR3 is TGTGCCAGCAGCTTACTCTTCGGACAGAGGGGCTTGAACACTGAAGCTTTCTTT.

The V call is TRBV25-1, the J call TRBJ1-1; 11 bases line up with TRBD1. From germline, CDR1 is MGHDK and CDR2 SYGVNS. Trimming at V came to 8 bases and at J to 4 bases, leaving 6 bases not matched to a gene. CDR3 length: 14 residues. The CDR3 protein is CASVTGTGGTEAFF. The CDR3 DNA is TGTGCCAGCGTTACCGGGACAGGGGGCACTGAAGCTTTCTTT. The complete variable domain, with remaining parts taken from reference TRBV25-1 and TRBJ1-1, reads EADIYQTPRYLVIGTGKKITLECSQTMGHDKMYWYQQDPGMELHLIHYSYGVNSTEKGDLSSESTVSRIRTEHFPLTLESARPSHTSQYLCASVTGTGGTEAFFGQGTRLTVV.

This clonotype was seen ten or more times. The chain employs TRBV7-7 and TRBJ2-7, with a possible D match to TRBD2 (6 bases). Trimming removed 5 bases at V and 2 bases at J, with 16 bases between. The CDR3 is 15 residues long. CDR1 is SSHAT and CDR2 is FNYEAQ in the germline V gene (reference sequence). The CDR3: CASSLEAGIPYEQYF. Written as DNA, the CDR3 is TGTGCCAGCAGCCTCGAGGCGGGGATACCCTACGAGCAGTACTTC.

This clonotype was seen repeatedly, ten times or more. This chain uses TRBV24-1 with TRBJ2-5; no definite D call. Trimming shortened V by 3 bases and J by 0 bases, and 7 bases separated the two germline ends. The CDR3 has 14 residues. The germline V gene has CDR1 KGHDR and CDR2 SFDVKD. CDR3 in DNA: TGTGCCACCAGTGATGAAGTCTACCAAGAGACCCAGTACTTC. Translation gives CATSDEVYQETQYF.

This clonotype was seen only a few times. One base away lies a much larger clone, so this may be a sequencing read error. V gene TRBV10-3 combines with J gene TRBJ2-7, with D perhaps TRBD1 (6 bases). This CDR3 spans 13 amino acids. Germline V CDR1 and CDR2: ENHRY, SYGVKD. The CDR3: CAISDTGNYEQHF. Written as DNA, the CDR3 is TGTGCCATCAGTGATACAGGGAACTACGAGCAGCACTTC.

The chain recombines TRBV7-3 with TRBJ2-2; D gene ambiguous. Trimming shortened V by 1 base and J by 4 bases, and 13 bases separated the two germline ends. CDR3 length: 16 residues. Germline V gene data show CDR1 as SGHTA and CDR2 as FQGTGA. The CDR3 DNA reads TGTGCCAGCAGCTTAATAGCAGCCTCGGGCACCGGGGAGCTGTTTTTT. Its translation is CASSLIAASGTGELFF.

There are a few counts of this clonotype. The chain recombines TRBV5-8 with TRBJ2-5, with a weak D call TRBD2 (5 bases). This CDR3 comprises 14 residues. Per the germline V gene, CDR1 is SGHTS and CDR2 is YDEGEE. V lost 2 bases and J 2 bases, leaving 10 bases between the germline ends. CDR3 loop: CASSFPLEQETQYF. The CDR3 DNA follows: TGTGCCAGCAGCTTCCCACTAGAGCAAGAGACCCAGTACTTC.

V gene TRBV15 combines with J gene TRBJ1-2, with D maybe TRBD1 (6 bases). Germline lookup yields CDR1 LNHNV and CDR2 YYDKDF (reference sequence). CDR3 length equals 16 residues. V was shortened by 1 base and J by 0 bases, with 12 bases between the two germline ends. CDR3: CATSRGTARANYGYTF. In DNA form, the CDR3 reads TGTGCCACCAGCAGAGGGACAGCCAGGGCTAACTATGGCTACACCTTC.